Below, 26 T cell receptor beta chains from the same sample are listed, as sequenced in a study of cytomegalovirus exposure and HLA in healthy donors. 13 Jbeta primers and 60 Vbeta primers were used for the PCR. Data came from immunoSEQ multiplex PCR; TCRdb stores just in-frame clones and leaves some out. Among approximately 190,000 clones listed, 75% to 85% were seen once. The sequenced sample was PBMCs. These receptors all come from a woman younger than 35 in good health and CMV-seronegative.

This chain connects TRBV28 to TRBJ1-2; D may be TRBD1 (5 bases). CDR3 size: 13 residues. V was pared by 7 bases and J by 5 bases, with 14 bases between. CDR1 and CDR2 from the germline V gene are MDHEN and SYDVKM. In DNA, the CDR3 is TGTGCCAGCACTAAGGGGAAAGGGTATGGCTACACCTTC. It encodes CASTKGKGYGYTF.

The chain recombines TRBV14 with TRBJ2-7; tentative D call: TRBD1 (6 bases). Trimming pared 3 bases from V and 1 base from J, leaving 10 bases between. The CDR3 extends over 14 amino acids. The germline CDR1 and CDR2 sequences are SGHDN and FVKESK. The CDR3 sequence: CASSHTGKSYEQYF. The CDR3 DNA reads as TGTGCCAGCAGCCACACAGGGAAATCCTACGAGCAGTACTTC. The variable domain in full, completed from reference TRBV14 and TRBJ2-7, reads EAGVTQFPSHSVIEKGQTVTLRCDPISGHDNLYWYRRVMGKEIKFLLHFVKESKQDESGMPNNRFLAERTGGTYSTLKVQPAELEDSGVYFCASSHTGKSYEQYFGPGTRLTVT.

Notes on this clone: Other DNA sequences of this sample code for an identical CDR3. J is TRBJ2-7 and V is TRBV5-1, with 13 bases lining up with TRBD2. The CDR3 extends over 15 amino acids. Trimming removed 4 bases from V and 4 bases from J; junction bases left unmatched: 5. The V gene's germline CDR1 is SGHRS and CDR2 YFSETQ. The CDR3 DNA sequence: TGCGCCAGCAGCGGCGGGACTAGCGGGATTTACGAGCAGTACTTC. Translating it yields CASSGGTSGIYEQYF.

Written as DNA, the CDR3 is TGCAGCGTTGAAGAGGGGGGAGGGACTGAAGCTTTCTTT. Its translation: CSVEEGGGTEAFF. The genes are TRBV29-1 and TRBJ1-1; TRBD1 might be the D (5 bases). This CDR3 contains 13 residues. CDR1 SQVTM and CDR2 ANQGSEA come from the germline V gene. The ends were cut back, 0 bases at V and 5 bases at J, with 10 bases in the middle.

This CDR3 reads CATKVGREETQYF. Here the CDR3 DNA reads TGTGCCACCAAAGTTGGGCGCGAAGAGACCCAGTACTTC. The rearrangement joins TRBV28 to TRBJ2-5; D is ambiguous. Looked up from germline, CDR1 is MDHEN and CDR2 is SYDVKM. The germline V and J ends were trimmed by 10 bases and 3 bases, with 15 bases remaining between them. The CDR3 totals 13 residues.

The chain carries TRBV4-1 and TRBJ2-2, with TRBD2 matching over 9 bases. V was pared by 2 bases and J by 6 bases, with 7 bases of the junction left unmatched. Germline CDR1 MGHRA, CDR2 YSYEKL. CDR3 length: 16 amino acids. This CDR3 is CASSQPGTSRAGELFF. DNA for the CDR3: TGCGCCAGCAGCCAACCGGGGACTAGCAGGGCCGGGGAGCTGTTTTTT.

Comment on this clone: Other DNA sequences in the same sample also yield this CDR3. This chain joins TRBV6-5 and TRBJ1-2, with 9 bases matching TRBD1. CDR3 length: 15 residues. J was trimmed by 2 bases and V by 5 bases; bases with no gene match: 6. Looked up from germline, CDR1 is MNHEY and CDR2 is SVGAGI. The DNA for the CDR3 is TGTGCCAGCAGTCAAGGGACAGGGTCGAACTATGGCTACACCTTC. Protein sequence: CASSQGTGSNYGYTF.

The chain links TRBV27 to TRBJ1-1, with D unresolved. CDR3 length: 13 residues. V was shortened by 2 bases and J by 4 bases, with 8 bases between the two germline ends. The germline V gene has CDR1 MNHEY and CDR2 SMNVEV (reference sequence). DNA for the CDR3: TGTGCCAGCAGTTTAAAGATAGTCACTGAAGCTTTCTTT. This translates into CASSLKIVTEAFF.

The chain couples TRBV30 to TRBJ2-1, with TRBD1 matching over 10 bases. The trim removed 3 bases at V and 0 bases at J, leaving 2 bases unmatched. The CDR3 runs to 15 residues. Germline CDR1 is GTSNPN and CDR2 is SVGIG (reference sequence). CDR3 bases: TGTGCCTGGAGAGGGGACAGGGGCTCCTACAATGAGCAGTTCTTC. It encodes CAWRGDRGSYNEQFF.

The rearrangement uses TRBV11-2 and TRBJ2-3; D possibly corresponds to TRBD2 (6 bases). Trimming removed 2 bases at V and 0 bases at J, with 9 bases between. Germline assignment: CDR1 SGHAT and CDR2 FQNNGV. The CDR3 is made up of 15 amino acids. CDR3 residues: CASSLRRDSTDTQYF. CDR3 sequence (DNA): TGTGCCAGCAGCTTACGGCGGGATAGCACAGATACGCAGTATTTT.

The genes are TRBV30 and TRBJ1-4, with D possibly TRBD1 on 5 matching bases. Germline V gene data show CDR1 as GTSNPN and CDR2 as SVGIG (reference sequence). There are 16 residues in the CDR3. V lost 4 bases and J lost 0, with 15 bases in between. CDR3 sequence reads: CAWTGTPYATNEKLFF. The CDR3 coding sequence is TGTGCCTGGACCGGGACTCCTTATGCAACTAATGAAAAACTGTTTTTT.

The rearrangement joins TRBV2 to TRBJ1-1; D is undetermined. V was shortened by 6 bases and J by 2 bases, with 13 bases between the two germline ends. The CDR3 is made up of 14 amino acids. Looked up from germline, CDR1 is SNHLY and CDR2 is FYNNEI. CDR3 nucleotides: TGTGCCAGCAGCGCCTCCGGGGAAAACACTGAAGCTTTCTTT. Protein product: CASSASGENTEAFF.

V usage is TRBV7-7 and J usage is TRBJ2-2; TRBD2 is a possible D gene (5 bases). The length of the CDR3 is 14 residues. V was pared by 3 bases and J by 1 base, with 6 bases between. Germline values: CDR1 SSHAT, CDR2 FNYEAQ (reference sequence). The CDR3 spells CASSFGENTGELFF. CDR3 coding DNA: TGTGCCAGCAGCTTCGGGGAGAACACCGGGGAGCTGTTTTTT.

J is TRBJ2-3 and V is TRBV18; D gene unclear. The length of the CDR3 is 14 residues. Germline V lookup: CDR1 KGHSH, CDR2 LQKENI. The germline V and J ends were trimmed by 0 bases and 1 base, with 5 bases remaining between them. This CDR3 is CASSPPAGTDTQYF. In DNA form, the CDR3 reads TGTGCCAGCTCACCACCGGCAGGCACAGATACGCAGTATTTT.

The table lists this clone with a few counts. The CDR3: CASATGDTQYF. The DNA for the CDR3 is TGTGCCAGCGCGACGGGGGATACGCAGTATTTT. The chain is built from TRBV7-9 and TRBJ2-3, with D maybe TRBD2 (5 bases). Germline V lookup: CDR1 SEHNR, CDR2 FQNEAQ (reference sequence). The V end was cut by 8 bases, the J end by 6 bases, with 9 bases between. This CDR3 comprises 11 residues. Combining the CDR3 with reference TRBV7-9 and TRBJ2-3 gives the whole variable domain DTGVSQNPRHKITKRGQNVTFRCDPISEHNRLYWYRQTLGQGPEFLTYFQNEAQLEKSRLLSDRFSAERPKGSFSTLEIQRTEQGDSAMYLCASATGDTQYFGPGTRLTVL.

The genes are TRBV2 and TRBJ2-3; TRBD2 matches at 8 bases. Germline values: CDR1 SNHLY, CDR2 FYNNEI. Germline trimming cut 9 bases from V and 1 base from J; bases unmatched to any gene: 6. The CDR3 extends over 14 amino acids. The CDR3 spells CASTTSGGTDTQYF. DNA for the CDR3: TGTGCCAGTACTACTAGCGGAGGCACAGATACGCAGTATTTT.

The V gene is TRBV28, the J gene TRBJ2-3; 12 bases match TRBD2. The CDR3 contains 16 residues. J was trimmed by 6 bases and V by 6 bases; bases with no gene match: 10. Looked up from germline, CDR1 is MDHEN and CDR2 is SYDVKM. DNA of the CDR3: TGTGCCAGCAGCACAACGACTAGCGGGGGCTTCGATACGCAGTATTTT. It is translated as CASSTTTSGGFDTQYF.

The gene calls are TRBV5-3 and TRBJ2-7; 10 nucleotides line up with TRBD1. TRBV5-3 is an ORF, with its function uncertain. The CDR3 spans 17 residues. Trimming removed 4 bases from V and 0 bases from J; junction bases left unmatched: 10. The CDR3 DNA sequence: TGTGCCAGAAGCGGGACAGGGGCCACATCGAGCTCCTACGAGCAGTACTTC. Translated, it gives CARSGTGATSSSYEQYF.

The chain combines TRBV2 with TRBJ1-5, with D maybe TRBD1 (6 bases). V gave up 8 bases and J gave up 4 bases, with 15 bases separating them. Germline values: CDR1 SNHLY, CDR2 FYNNEI. The CDR3 is 14 amino acids. The CDR3 spells CASEGQTNNQPQHF. DNA of the CDR3: TGTGCCAGCGAAGGACAGACAAATAATCAGCCCCAGCATTTT.

This rearrangement joins TRBV2 to TRBJ1-1; D is perhaps TRBD1 (5 bases). This CDR3 has 13 residues. Germline V lookup: CDR1 SNHLY, CDR2 FYNNEI. Trimming left V 5 bases short and J 7 bases short, with 14 bases between. DNA of the CDR3: TGTGCCAGCAGTACCACAGACAGTCTTGAAGCTTTCTTT. Protein product: CASSTTDSLEAFF.

This rearrangement joins TRBV12-5 to TRBJ1-2; 10 bases align to TRBD1. After removal of 1 base from V and 3 bases from J, the junction contained 5 bases not matched to a gene. The length of the CDR3 is 16 residues. CDR1 is LGHNT and CDR2 is FRNRAP in the germline V gene. The CDR3 DNA follows: TGTGCTAGTGGTTTGGGACAGGGGGCGCTGGACTATGGCTACACCTTC. This translates into CASGLGQGALDYGYTF.

This clone occurred once. CDR3 coding DNA: TGTGCCAGCAGCCTCGGGGGGACCCAGTACTTC. Residues: CASSLGGTQYF. The V and J genes are TRBV14 and TRBJ2-5, with TRBD2 as a possible D gene (6 bases). Germline-derived CDR1 and CDR2 are SGHDN and FVKESK. V was pared by 4 bases and J by 7 bases, with 7 bases between. The CDR3 covers 11 residues.

The chain has TRBV6-1 and TRBJ1-5; TRBD1 aligns across 8 bases. The V gene end was trimmed by 5 bases and the J gene end by 3 bases; junction bases not matched to a gene: 3. The CDR3 length is 14 residues. The germline gives CDR1 MNHNS, CDR2 SASEGT. The CDR3 bases are TGTGCCAGCAGTAGGACAGGGACCAATCAGCCCCAGCATTTT. Translated, it gives CASSRTGTNQPQHF.

The rearrangement uses TRBV10-2 and TRBJ2-1; D possibly corresponds to TRBD1 (6 bases). This CDR3 spans 15 amino acids. Germline CDR1 reads WSHSY; CDR2 reads SAAADI. Trimming took off 6 bases at V and 3 bases at J, with 15 bases between the two ends. The CDR3 DNA reads as TGCGCCAGCAGGTCCGGGACACAATTCTACAATGAGCAGTTCTTC. This sequence encodes CASRSGTQFYNEQFF.

This rearrangement joins TRBV5-1 to TRBJ2-5; a possible D gene is TRBD2 (6 bases). The germline V and J ends were trimmed by 9 bases and 2 bases, with 20 bases remaining between them. Germline CDR1 is SGHRS and CDR2 is YFSETQ. This CDR3 is 15 amino acids long. The CDR3 nucleotides are TGCGCCACCTCGGAGCGGGCAGGGAGACAAGAGACCCAGTACTTC. Translating gives CATSERAGRQETQYF. The full variable domain, its missing parts supplied by reference TRBV5-1 and TRBJ2-5, is KAGVTQTPRYLIKTRGQQVTLSCSPISGHRSVSWYQQTPGQGLQFLFEYFSETQRNKGNFPGRFSGRQFSNSRSEMNVSTLELGDSALYLCATSERAGRQETQYFGPGTRLLVL.

This chain uses TRBV18 with TRBJ1-5, with TRBD1 matching 9 bases. V shed 5 bases, J shed 9 bases, and the junction held 11 bases outside the gene matches. CDR1 KGHSH and CDR2 LQKENI come from the germline V gene. CDR3 length: 15 residues. The CDR3 nucleotides read TGTGCCAGCTCAGGATCCGGGACAGGGATTTGGCCCCAGCATTTT. Its protein is CASSGSGTGIWPQHF.